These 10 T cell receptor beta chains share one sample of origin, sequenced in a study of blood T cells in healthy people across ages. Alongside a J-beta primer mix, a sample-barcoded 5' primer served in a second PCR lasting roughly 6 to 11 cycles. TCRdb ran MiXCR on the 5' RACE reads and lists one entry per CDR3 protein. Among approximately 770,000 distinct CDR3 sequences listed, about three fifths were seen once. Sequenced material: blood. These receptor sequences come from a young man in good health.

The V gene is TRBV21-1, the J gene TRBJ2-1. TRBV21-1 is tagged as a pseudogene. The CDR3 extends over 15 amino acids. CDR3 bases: TGTGCCAGCAGCAAAGTGTGGTGTCCCTACAATGAGCAGTTCTTC. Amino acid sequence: CASSKVWCPYNEQFF.

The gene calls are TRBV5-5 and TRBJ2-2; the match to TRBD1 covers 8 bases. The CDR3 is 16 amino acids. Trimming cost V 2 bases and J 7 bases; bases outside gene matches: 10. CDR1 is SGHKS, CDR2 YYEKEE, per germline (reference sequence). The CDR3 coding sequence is TGTGCCAGCAGCTTAAGCCCCAGGGGGCAGAACGGGGAGCTGTTTTTT. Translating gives CASSLSPRGQNGELFF.

This CDR3 is CASSLGSQGPYEQYF. The CDR3 region has the DNA TGTGCCAGCAGCTTAGGGTCCCAGGGACCCTACGAGCAGTACTTC. The J gene is TRBJ2-7, the V gene TRBV7-8; either TRBD1 or TRBD2 may fit D (5 bases each). Trimming removed 1 base from V and 2 bases from J, with 12 bases in between. This CDR3 contains 15 residues. Germline CDR1 SGHVS, CDR2 FQNEAQ.

CDR3 region: CSARTGRHPGEQYF. The CDR3 region has the DNA TGCAGTGCTAGAACCGGGAGACATCCTGGGGAGCAGTACTTC. J is TRBJ2-5 and V is TRBV20-1; possible D gene TRBD2, 6 bases. Germline V lookup: CDR1 DFQATT, CDR2 SNEGSKA (reference sequence). V gave up 2 bases and J gave up 11 bases, with 21 bases separating them. There are 14 residues in the CDR3.

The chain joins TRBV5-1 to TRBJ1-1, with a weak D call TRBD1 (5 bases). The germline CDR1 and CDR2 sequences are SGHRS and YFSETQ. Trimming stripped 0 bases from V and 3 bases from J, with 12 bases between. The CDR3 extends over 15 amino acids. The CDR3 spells CASSLVGDPHTEAFF. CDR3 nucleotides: TGCGCCAGCAGCTTGGTGGGGGACCCGCACACTGAAGCTTTCTTT.

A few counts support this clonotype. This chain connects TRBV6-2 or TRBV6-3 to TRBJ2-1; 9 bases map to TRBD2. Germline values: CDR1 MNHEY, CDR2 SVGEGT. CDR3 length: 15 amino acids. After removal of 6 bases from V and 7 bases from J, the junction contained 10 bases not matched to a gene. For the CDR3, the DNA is TGTGCCAGCAGACGCGGGGGGGCGGGGATAAATGAGCAGTTCTTC. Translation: CASRRGGAGINEQFF.

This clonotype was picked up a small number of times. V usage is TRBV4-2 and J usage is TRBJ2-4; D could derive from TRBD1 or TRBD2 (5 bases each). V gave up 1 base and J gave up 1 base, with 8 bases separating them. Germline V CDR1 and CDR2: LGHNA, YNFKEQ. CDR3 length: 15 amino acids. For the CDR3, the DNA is TGTGCCAGCAGCCAAGCCTGGGGGGCCAAAAACATTCAGTACTTC. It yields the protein CASSQAWGAKNIQYF.

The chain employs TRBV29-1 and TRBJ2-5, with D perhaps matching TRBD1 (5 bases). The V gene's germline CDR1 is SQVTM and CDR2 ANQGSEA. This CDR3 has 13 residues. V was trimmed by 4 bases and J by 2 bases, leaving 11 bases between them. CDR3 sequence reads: CSVGNSGQETQYF. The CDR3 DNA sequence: TGCAGCGTTGGTAATTCAGGGCAAGAGACCCAGTACTTC. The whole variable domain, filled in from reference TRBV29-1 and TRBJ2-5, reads SAVISQKPSRDICQRGTSLTIQCQVDSQVTMMFWYRQQPGQSLTLIATANQGSEATYESGFVIDKFPISRPNLTFSTLTVSNMSPEDSSIYLCSVGNSGQETQYFGPGTRLLVL.

Here the CDR3 DNA reads TGTGCCAACCGACAGGGGACGATCTCCTACGAGCAGTACTTC. Amino acid sequence: CANRQGTISYEQYF. The chain joins TRBV6-5 to TRBJ2-7, with 8 bases matching TRBD1. CDR1 and CDR2 (germline): MNHEY, SVGAGI. After removal of 10 bases from V and 0 bases from J, the junction contained 8 bases not matched to a gene. The CDR3 runs to 14 residues.

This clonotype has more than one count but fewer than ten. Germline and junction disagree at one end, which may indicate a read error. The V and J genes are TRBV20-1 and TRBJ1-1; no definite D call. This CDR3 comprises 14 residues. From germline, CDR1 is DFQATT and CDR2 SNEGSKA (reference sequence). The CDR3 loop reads CSASTRTLNTEAFF. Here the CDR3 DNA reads TGTAGTGCTAGCACCAGGACTCTGAACACTGAAGCTTTCTTT.